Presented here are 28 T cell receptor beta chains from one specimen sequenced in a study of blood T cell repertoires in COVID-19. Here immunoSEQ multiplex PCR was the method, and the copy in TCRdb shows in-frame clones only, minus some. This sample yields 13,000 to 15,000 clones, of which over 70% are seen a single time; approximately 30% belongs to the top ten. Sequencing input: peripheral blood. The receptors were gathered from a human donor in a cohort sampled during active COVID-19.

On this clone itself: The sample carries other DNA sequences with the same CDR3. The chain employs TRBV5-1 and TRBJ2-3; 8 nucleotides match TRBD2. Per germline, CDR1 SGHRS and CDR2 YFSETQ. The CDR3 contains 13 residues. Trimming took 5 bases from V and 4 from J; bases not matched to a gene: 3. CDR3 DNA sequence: TGCGCCAGCAGTCGGGAGGGCCCAGATACGCAGTATTTT. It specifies CASSREGPDTQYF. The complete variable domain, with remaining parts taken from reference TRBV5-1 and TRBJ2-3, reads KAGVTQTPRYLIKTRGQQVTLSCSPISGHRSVSWYQQTPGQGLQFLFEYFSETQRNKGNFPGRFSGRQFSNSRSEMNVSTLELGDSALYLCASSREGPDTQYFGPGTRLTVL.

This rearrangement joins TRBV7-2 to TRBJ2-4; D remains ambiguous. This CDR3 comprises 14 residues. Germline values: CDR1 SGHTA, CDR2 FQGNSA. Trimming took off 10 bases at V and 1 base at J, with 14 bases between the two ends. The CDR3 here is CAISENVAKNIQYF. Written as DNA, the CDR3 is TGTGCCATTTCCGAGAATGTGGCCAAAAACATTCAGTACTTC.

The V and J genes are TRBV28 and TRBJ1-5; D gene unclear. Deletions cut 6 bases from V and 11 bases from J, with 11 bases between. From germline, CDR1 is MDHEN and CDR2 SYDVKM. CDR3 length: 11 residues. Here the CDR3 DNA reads TGTGCCAGCAGCCTATACGGAGCCCAGCATTTT. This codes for CASSLYGAQHF.

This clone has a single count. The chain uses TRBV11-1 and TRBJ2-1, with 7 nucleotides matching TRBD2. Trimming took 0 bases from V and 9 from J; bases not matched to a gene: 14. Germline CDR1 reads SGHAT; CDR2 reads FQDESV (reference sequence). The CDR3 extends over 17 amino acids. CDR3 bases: TGTGCCAGCAGCTTAGCGCTTAGCGGCATTACGGGGGGTGAGCAGTTCTTC. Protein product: CASSLALSGITGGEQFF.

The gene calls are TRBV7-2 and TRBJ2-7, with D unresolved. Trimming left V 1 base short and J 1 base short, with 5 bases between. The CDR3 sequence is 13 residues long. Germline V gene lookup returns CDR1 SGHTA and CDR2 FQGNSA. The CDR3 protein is CASSLGISYEQYF. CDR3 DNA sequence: TGTGCCAGCAGCTTAGGTATATCCTACGAGCAGTACTTC.

CDR3 bases: TGTGCCACCACCCAGGACACTAACACAGATACGCAGTATTTT. This translates into CATTQDTNTDTQYF. The V and J genes are TRBV2 and TRBJ2-3; D might be TRBD1 (5 bases). V dropped 10 bases and J dropped 2 bases, with 16 bases sitting between them. The CDR3 sequence is 14 residues long. Germline V lookup: CDR1 SNHLY, CDR2 FYNNEI.

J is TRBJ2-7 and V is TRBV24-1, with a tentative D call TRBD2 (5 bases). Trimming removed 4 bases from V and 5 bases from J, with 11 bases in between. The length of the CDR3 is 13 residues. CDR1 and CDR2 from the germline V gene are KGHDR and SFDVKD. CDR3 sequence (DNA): TGTGCCACCAGTGACCATGGACTTGACGAGCAGTACTTC. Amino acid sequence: CATSDHGLDEQYF.

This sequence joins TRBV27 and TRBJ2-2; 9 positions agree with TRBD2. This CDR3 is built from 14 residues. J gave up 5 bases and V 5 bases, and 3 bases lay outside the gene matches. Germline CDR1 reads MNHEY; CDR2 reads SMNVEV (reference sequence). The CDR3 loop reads CASSGLAGTGELFF. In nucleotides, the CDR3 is TGTGCCAGCAGTGGGCTAGCGGGGACCGGGGAGCTGTTTTTT.

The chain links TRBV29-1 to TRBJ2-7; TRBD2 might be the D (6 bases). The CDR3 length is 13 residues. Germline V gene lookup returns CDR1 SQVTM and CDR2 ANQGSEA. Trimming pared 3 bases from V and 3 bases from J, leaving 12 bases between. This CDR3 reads CSVEEGIGYEQYF. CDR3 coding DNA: TGCAGCGTTGAGGAGGGTATAGGCTACGAGCAGTACTTC.

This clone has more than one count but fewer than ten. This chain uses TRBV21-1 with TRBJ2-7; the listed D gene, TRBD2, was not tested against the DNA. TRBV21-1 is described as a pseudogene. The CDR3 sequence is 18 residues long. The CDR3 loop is CASSKYGTSGSDNYEQYF. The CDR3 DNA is TGTGCCAGCAGCAAATATGGGACTAGCGGGAGTGACAACTACGAGCAGTACTTC.

CDR3 coding DNA: TGTGCCAGCAGTTCGGGACAGGGAGCTTTCTTT. It specifies CASSSGQGAFF. The rearrangement joins TRBV13 to TRBJ1-1, with 9 bases lining up with TRBD1. With V trimmed by 6 bases and J by 10 bases, 3 bases remained unmatched. CDR3 length equals 11 residues. Per germline, CDR1 PRHDT and CDR2 FYEKMQ (reference sequence).

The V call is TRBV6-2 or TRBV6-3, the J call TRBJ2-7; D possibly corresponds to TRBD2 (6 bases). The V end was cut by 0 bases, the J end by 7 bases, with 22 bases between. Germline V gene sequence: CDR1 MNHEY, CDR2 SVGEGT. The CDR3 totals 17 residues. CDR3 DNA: TGTGCCAGCAGTTACTCGGCGTGGAGTCCGGGAGTCTATGAGCAGTACTTC. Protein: CASSYSAWSPGVYEQYF.

The CDR3 bases are TGCGCCAGCAGCCCCACTAGCGGGGTCTACGAGCAGTACTTC. Translated: CASSPTSGVYEQYF. The genes are TRBV4-1 and TRBJ2-7; 10 positions agree with TRBD2. Germline V lookup: CDR1 MGHRA, CDR2 YSYEKL. This CDR3 is 14 amino acids long. The trim removed 4 bases at V and 3 bases at J, leaving 3 bases unmatched.

CDR3 DNA: TGTGCCAGCAGTCCCGGGACAGGGTATAGTCAGCCCCAGCATTTT. Translating gives CASSPGTGYSQPQHF. This chain joins TRBV11-2 and TRBJ1-5; 9 nucleotides align to TRBD1. This CDR3 comprises 15 residues. Germline CDR1 is SGHAT and CDR2 is FQNNGV. The V gene end was trimmed by 6 bases and the J gene end by 6 bases; junction bases not matched to a gene: 9.

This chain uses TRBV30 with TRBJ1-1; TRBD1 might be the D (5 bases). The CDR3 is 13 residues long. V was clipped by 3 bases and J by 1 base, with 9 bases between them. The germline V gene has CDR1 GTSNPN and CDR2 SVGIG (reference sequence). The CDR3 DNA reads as TGTGCCTGGAGAGAACAGGCGAACACTGAAGCTTTCTTT. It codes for CAWREQANTEAFF.

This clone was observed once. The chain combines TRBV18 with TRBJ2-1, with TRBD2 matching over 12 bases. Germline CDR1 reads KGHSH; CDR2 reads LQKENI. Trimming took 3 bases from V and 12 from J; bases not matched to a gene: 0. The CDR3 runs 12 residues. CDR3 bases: TGTGCCAGCTCACCGACTAGCGGGGGGCAGTTCTTC. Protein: CASSPTSGGQFF.

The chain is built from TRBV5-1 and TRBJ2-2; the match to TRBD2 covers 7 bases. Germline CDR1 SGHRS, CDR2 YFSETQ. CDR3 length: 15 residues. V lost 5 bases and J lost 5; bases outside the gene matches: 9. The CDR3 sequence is CASRAIGTTTGELFF. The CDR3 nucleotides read TGCGCCAGCAGAGCTATCGGGACTACTACCGGGGAGCTGTTTTTT.

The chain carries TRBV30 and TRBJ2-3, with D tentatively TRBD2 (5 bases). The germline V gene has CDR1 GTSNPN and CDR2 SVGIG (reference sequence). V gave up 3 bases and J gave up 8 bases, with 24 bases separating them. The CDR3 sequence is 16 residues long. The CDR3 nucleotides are TGTGCCTGGAGCCGGGAAGGGTCCTCCTTGCACGCTACGCAGTATTTT. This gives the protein CAWSREGSSLHATQYF.

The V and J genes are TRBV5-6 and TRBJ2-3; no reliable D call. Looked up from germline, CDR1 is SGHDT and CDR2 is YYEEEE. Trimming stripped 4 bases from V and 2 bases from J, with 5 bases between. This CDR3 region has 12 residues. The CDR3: CASSQATDTQYF. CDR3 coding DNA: TGTGCCAGCAGCCAGGCCACAGATACGCAGTATTTT.

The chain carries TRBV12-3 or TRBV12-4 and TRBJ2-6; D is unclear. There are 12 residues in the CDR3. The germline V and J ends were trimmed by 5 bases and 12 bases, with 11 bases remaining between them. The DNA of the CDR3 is TGTGCCAGCAGTCAAGCCCCTGGCGTCCTGACTTTC. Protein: CASSQAPGVLTF.

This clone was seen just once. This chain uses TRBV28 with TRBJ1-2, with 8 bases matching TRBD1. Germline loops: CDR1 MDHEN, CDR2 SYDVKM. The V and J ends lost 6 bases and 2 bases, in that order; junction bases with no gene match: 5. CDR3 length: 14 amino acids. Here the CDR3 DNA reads TGTGCCAGCAGACCGGGACAGGCGAACTATGGCTACACCTTC. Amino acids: CASRPGQANYGYTF.

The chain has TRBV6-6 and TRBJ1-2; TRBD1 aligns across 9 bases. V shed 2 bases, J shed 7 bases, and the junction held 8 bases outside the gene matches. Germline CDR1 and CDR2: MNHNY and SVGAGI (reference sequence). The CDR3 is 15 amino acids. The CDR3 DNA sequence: TGTGCCAGCAGTTACGCCTTAGGGACAGGGATTGGCTACACCTTC. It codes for CASSYALGTGIGYTF.

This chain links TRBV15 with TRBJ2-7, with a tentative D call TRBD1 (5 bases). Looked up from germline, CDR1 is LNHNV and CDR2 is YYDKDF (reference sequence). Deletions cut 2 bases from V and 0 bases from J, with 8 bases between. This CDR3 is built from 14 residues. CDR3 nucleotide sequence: TGTGCCACCAGCAGACAGGGAAGCTCCTACGAGCAGTACTTC. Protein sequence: CATSRQGSSYEQYF. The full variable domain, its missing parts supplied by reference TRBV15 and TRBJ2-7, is DAMVIQNPRYQVTQFGKPVTLSCSQTLNHNVMYWYQQKSSQAPKLLFHYYDKDFNNEADTPDNFQSRRPNTSFCFLDIRSPGLGDTAMYLCATSRQGSSYEQYFGPGTRLTVT.

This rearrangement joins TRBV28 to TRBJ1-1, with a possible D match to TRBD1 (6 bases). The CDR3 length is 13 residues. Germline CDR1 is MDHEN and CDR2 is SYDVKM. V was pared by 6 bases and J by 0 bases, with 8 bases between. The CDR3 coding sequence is TGTGCCAGCAGGGACAGCATGAACACTGAAGCTTTCTTT. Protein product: CASRDSMNTEAFF. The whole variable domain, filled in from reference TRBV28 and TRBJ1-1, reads DVKVTQSSRYLVKRTGEKVFLECVQDMDHENMFWYRQDPGLGLRLIYFSYDVKMKEKGDIPEGYSVSREKKERFSLILESASTNQTSMYLCASRDSMNTEAFFGQGTRLTVV.

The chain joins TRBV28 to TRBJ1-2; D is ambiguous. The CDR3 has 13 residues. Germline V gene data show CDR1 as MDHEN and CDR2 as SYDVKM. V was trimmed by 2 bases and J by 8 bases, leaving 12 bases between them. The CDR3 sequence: CASSLQPNGGYTF. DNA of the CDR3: TGTGCCAGCAGTTTACAGCCCAACGGGGGCTACACCTTC.

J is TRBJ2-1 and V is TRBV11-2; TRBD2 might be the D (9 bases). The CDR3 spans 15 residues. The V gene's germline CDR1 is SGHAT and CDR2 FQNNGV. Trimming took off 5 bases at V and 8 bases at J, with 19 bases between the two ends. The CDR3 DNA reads TGTGCCAGCAGCCCCAGGGGGCGGGAGGGCTATGAGCAGTTCTTC. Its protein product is CASSPRGREGYEQFF.

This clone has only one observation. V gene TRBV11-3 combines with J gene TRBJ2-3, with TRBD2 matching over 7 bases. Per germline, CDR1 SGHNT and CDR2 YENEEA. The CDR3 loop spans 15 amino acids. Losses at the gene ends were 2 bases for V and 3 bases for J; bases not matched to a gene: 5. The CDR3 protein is CASSLSSGVTDTQYF. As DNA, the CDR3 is TGTGCCAGCAGCTTAAGCAGCGGGGTAACAGATACGCAGTATTTT.

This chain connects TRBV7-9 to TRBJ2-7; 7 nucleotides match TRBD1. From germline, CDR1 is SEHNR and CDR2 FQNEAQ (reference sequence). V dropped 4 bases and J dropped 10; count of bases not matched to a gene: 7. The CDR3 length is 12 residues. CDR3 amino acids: CASSSEDRRQYF. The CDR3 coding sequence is TGTGCCAGCAGCTCGGAGGACAGGAGACAGTACTTC.